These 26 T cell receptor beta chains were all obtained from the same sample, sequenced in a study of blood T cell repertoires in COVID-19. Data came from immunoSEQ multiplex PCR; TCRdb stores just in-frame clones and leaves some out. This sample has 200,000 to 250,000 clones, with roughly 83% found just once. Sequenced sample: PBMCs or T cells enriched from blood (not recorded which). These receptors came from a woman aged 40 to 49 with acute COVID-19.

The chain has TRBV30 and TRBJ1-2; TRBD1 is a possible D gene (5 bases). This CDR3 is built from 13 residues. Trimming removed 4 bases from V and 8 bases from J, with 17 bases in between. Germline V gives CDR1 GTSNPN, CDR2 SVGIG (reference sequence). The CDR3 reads CAWTPQQGLGYTF. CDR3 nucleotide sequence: TGTGCCTGGACCCCCCAGCAGGGACTGGGCTACACCTTC.

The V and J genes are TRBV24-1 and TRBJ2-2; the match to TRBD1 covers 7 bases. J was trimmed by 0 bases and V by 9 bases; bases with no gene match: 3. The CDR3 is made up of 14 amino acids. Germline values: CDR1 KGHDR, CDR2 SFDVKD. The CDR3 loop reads CATAGTANTGELFF. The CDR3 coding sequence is TGTGCCACCGCCGGGACAGCGAACACCGGGGAGCTGTTTTTT.

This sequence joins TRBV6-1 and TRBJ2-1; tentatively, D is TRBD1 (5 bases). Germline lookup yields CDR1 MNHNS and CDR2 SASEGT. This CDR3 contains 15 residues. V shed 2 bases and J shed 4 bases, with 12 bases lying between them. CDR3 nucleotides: TGTGCCAGCAGTGAACTTAAGGGGTCTTACAATGAGCAGTTCTTC. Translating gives CASSELKGSYNEQFF.

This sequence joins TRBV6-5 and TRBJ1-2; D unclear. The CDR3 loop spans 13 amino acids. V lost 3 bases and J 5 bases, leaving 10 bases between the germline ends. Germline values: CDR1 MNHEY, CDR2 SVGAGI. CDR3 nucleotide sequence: TGTGCCAGCAGTTATTCCCAGTTTTATGGCTACACCTTC. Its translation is CASSYSQFYGYTF.

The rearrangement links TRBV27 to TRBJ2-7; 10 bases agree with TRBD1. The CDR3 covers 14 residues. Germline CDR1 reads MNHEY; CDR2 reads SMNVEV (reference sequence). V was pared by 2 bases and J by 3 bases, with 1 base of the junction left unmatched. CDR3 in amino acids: CASSLRTGGYEQYF. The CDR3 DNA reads TGTGCCAGCAGTTTAAGGACAGGGGGCTACGAGCAGTACTTC.

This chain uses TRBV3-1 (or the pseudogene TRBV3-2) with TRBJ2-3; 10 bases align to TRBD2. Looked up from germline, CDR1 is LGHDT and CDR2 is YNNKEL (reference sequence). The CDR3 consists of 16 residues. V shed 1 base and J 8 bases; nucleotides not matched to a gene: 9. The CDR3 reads CASSQAPAGGPGTQYF. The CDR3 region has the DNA TGTGCCAGCAGCCAAGCTCCAGCGGGAGGGCCGGGTACGCAGTATTTT.

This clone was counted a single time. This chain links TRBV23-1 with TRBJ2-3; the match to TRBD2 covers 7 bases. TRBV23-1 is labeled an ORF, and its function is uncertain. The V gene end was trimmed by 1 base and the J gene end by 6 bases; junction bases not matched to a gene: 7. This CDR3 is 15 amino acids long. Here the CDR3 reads CASSQCRAGRDTQYF. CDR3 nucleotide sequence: TGCGCCAGCAGTCAATGTCGAGCGGGACGGGATACGCAGTATTTT.

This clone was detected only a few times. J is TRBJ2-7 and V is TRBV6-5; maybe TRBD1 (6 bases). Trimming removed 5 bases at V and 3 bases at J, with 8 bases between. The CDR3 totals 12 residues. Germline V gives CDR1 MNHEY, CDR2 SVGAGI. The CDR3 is CASSRDNYEQYF. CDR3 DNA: TGTGCCAGCAGTCGGGACAACTACGAGCAGTACTTC.

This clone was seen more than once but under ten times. The CDR3 sequence is CASSSGQGATKNIQYF. The DNA of the CDR3 is TGTGCCAGCAGCTCTGGACAGGGGGCAACCAAAAACATTCAGTACTTC. The rearrangement links TRBV7-9 to TRBJ2-4; TRBD1 matches at 11 bases. The ends lost 4 bases at V and 2 bases at J; junction bases unmatched: 4. The CDR3 runs to 16 residues. CDR1 and CDR2 (germline): SEHNR, FQNEAQ (reference sequence).

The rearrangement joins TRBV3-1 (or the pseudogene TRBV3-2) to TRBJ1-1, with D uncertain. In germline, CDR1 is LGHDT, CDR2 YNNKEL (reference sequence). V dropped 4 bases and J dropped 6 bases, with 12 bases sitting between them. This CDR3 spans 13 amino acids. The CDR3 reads CASSPRRSAEAFF. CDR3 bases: TGTGCCAGCAGCCCCCGCAGGTCGGCTGAAGCTTTCTTT.

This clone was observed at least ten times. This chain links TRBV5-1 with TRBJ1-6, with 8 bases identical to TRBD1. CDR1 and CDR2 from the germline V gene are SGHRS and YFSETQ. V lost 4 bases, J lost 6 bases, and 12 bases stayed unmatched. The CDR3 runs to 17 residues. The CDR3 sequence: CASSPTGQGRVNSPLHF. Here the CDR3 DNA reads TGCGCCAGCAGCCCTACTGGACAGGGCCGCGTTAATTCACCCCTCCACTTT. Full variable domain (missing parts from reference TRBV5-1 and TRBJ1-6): KAGVTQTPRYLIKTRGQQVTLSCSPISGHRSVSWYQQTPGQGLQFLFEYFSETQRNKGNFPGRFSGRQFSNSRSEMNVSTLELGDSALYLCASSPTGQGRVNSPLHFGNGTRLTVT.

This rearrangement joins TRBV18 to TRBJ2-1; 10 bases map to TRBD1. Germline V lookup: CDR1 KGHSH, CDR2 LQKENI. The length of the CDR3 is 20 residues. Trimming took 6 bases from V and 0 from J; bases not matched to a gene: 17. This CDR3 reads CASSPFIGTGVKFSYNEQFF. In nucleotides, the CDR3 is TGTGCCAGCTCGCCCTTCATTGGGACAGGGGTCAAATTCTCCTACAATGAGCAGTTCTTC.

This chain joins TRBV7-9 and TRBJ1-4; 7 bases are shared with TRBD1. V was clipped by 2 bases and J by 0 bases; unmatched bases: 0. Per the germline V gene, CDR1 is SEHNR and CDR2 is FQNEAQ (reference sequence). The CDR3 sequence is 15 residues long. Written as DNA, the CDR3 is TGTGCCAGCAGCTTACAGGGGGCAACTAATGAAAAACTGTTTTTT. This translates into CASSLQGATNEKLFF.

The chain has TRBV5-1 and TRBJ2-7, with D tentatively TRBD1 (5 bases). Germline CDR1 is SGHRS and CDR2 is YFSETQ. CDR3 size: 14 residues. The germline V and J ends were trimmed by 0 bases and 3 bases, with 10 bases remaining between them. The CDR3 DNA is TGCGCCAGCAGCTTGGGTAGGGGCTACTACGAGCAGTACTTC. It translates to CASSLGRGYYEQYF. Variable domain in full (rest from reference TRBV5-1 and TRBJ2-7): KAGVTQTPRYLIKTRGQQVTLSCSPISGHRSVSWYQQTPGQGLQFLFEYFSETQRNKGNFPGRFSGRQFSNSRSEMNVSTLELGDSALYLCASSLGRGYYEQYFGPGTRLTVT.

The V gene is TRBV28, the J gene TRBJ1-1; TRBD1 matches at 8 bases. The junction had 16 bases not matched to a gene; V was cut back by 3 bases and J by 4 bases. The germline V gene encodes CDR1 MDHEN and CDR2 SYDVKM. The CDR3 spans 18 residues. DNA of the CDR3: TGTGCCAGCAGTTTCCCCAGACAGGGGAGGGTTCGGGGCACTGAAGCTTTCTTT. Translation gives CASSFPRQGRVRGTEAFF.

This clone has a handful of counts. The CDR3 DNA sequence: TGCGCCAGCCCGAGATTATTCGAAAATGGCTACACCTTC. This gives the protein CASPRLFENGYTF. This rearrangement joins TRBV10-1 to TRBJ1-2; D is unclear. Trimming removed 8 bases at V and 6 bases at J, with 16 bases between. This CDR3 region has 13 residues. CDR1 is WNHNN and CDR2 is SYGVQD in the germline V gene (reference sequence).

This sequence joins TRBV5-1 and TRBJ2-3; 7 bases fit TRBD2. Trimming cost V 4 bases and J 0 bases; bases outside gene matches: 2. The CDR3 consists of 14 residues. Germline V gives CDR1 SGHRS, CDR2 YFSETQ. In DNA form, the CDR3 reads TGCGCCAGCAGCCGGGACTACAGCACAGATACGCAGTATTTT. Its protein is CASSRDYSTDTQYF.

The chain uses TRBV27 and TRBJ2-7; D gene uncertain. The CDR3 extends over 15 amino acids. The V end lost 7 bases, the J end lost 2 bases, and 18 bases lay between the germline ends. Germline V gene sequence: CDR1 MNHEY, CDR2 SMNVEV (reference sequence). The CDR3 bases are TGTGCCAGCAAGTACAGAGAGACGGTAACCTACGAGCAGTACTTC. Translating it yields CASKYRETVTYEQYF.

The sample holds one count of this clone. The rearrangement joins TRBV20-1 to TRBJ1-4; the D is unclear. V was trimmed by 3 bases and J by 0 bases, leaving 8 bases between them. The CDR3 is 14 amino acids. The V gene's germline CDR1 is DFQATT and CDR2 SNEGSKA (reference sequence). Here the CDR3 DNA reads TGCAGTGCTAGTCCGGGAGCAACTAATGAAAAACTGTTTTTT. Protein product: CSASPGATNEKLFF.

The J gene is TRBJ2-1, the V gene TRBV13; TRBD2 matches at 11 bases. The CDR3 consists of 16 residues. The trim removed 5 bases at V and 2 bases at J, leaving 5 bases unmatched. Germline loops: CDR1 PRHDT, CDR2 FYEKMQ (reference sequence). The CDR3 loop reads CASSPPTSGTYNEQFF. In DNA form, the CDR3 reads TGTGCCAGCAGCCCGCCGACTAGCGGGACCTACAATGAGCAGTTCTTC.

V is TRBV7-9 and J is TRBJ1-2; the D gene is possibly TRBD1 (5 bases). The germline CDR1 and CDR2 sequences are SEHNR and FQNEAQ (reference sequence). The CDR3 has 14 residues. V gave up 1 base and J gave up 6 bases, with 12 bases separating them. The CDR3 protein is CASSLESAGHGYTF. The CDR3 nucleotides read TGTGCCAGCAGCTTAGAATCGGCAGGGCATGGCTACACCTTC.

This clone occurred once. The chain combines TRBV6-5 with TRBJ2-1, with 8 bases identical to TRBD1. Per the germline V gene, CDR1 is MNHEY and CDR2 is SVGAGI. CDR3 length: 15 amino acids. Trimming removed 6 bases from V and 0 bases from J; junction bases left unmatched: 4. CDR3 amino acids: CASSRDRGSYNEQFF. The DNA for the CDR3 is TGTGCCAGCAGCCGTGACAGGGGCTCCTACAATGAGCAGTTCTTC.

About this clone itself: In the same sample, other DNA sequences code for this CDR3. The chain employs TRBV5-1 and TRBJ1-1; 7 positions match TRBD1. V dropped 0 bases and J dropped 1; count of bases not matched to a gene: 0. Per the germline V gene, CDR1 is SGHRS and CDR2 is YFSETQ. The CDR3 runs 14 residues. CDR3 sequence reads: CASSLGDRNTEAFF. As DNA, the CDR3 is TGCGCCAGCAGCTTGGGGGACAGGAACACTGAAGCTTTCTTT.

The CDR3 DNA reads as TGTGCCAGCAGCCTTGGACAGGTTCAAGGGGCCCAGCATTTT. Its translation: CASSLGQVQGAQHF. The chain couples TRBV7-9 to TRBJ1-5; 7 bases match TRBD1. From germline, CDR1 is SEHNR and CDR2 FQNEAQ (reference sequence). With 5 bases clipped from V and 11 bases from J, the junction kept 12 bases outside the gene matches. CDR3 size: 14 residues. Drawing the rest from reference TRBV7-9 and TRBJ1-5, the complete variable domain is DTGVSQNPRHKITKRGQNVTFRCDPISEHNRLYWYRQTLGQGPEFLTYFQNEAQLEKSRLLSDRFSAERPKGSFSTLEIQRTEQGDSAMYLCASSLGQVQGAQHFGDGTRLSIL.

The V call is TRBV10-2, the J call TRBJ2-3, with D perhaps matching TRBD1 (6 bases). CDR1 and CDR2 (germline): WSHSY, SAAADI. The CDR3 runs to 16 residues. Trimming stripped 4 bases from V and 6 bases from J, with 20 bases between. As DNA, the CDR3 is TGCGCCAGCAGTGGCCGGAATACAGGGTTGAGGGATACGCAGTATTTT. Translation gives CASSGRNTGLRDTQYF.

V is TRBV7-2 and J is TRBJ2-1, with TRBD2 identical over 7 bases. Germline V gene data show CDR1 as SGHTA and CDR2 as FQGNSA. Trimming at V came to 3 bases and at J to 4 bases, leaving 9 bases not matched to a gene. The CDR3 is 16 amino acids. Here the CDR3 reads CASSFLRRENYNEQFF. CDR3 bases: TGTGCCAGCAGCTTCCTACGGCGGGAGAATTACAATGAGCAGTTCTTC.